This TCR beta chain was sequenced during a study of blood T cell repertoires in COVID-19. The overall study: The United States, Italy and Spain were the sources of the acute and convalescent COVID-19 samples. PBMCs, B-cell-depleted T cells, or T cells provided the cDNA or gDNA that made up the material.

The CDR3 runs 13 residues. Trimming left V 1 base short and J 2 bases short, with 7 bases between. Per the germline V gene, CDR1 is SGHRS and CDR2 is YFSETQ. One Seattle source followed patients from active infection through their disease course. Source study methods: Using reference gene primer amplification, nucleated cell counts were estimated. Profiling relied on immunoSEQ multiplex PCR, and the TCRdb table lists in-frame clones only, not all of them. The V and J calls and clone size are taken from that table; D and trimming were inferred from the DNA. Here the sample spans some 160,000 clones, roughly 80% being singletons.

Sequenced material: peripheral blood. The sequence derives from a woman at least 80 years old with COVID-19, enrolled during active disease. This chain links TRBV5-1 with TRBJ2-7; D is ambiguous. The CDR3 nucleotides read TGCGCCAGCAGCTTGACTGGTACCTACGAGCAGTACTTC. It encodes CASSLTGTYEQYF.